This T cell receptor beta chain stems from a study of blood T cell repertoires in COVID-19 (dated by TCRdb to the early 2020s). For the wider study: The collaborator samples originated in the United States, Italy and Spain and spanned the acute and convalescent phases of COVID-19. The prospective study material was composed of cDNA or gDNA derived from T cells, B-cell-depleted T cells, or PBMCs. Deeply sampled blood TCRbeta repertoires from subjects exposed to, actively infected with, or recovered from COVID-19 were included in the dataset. A freely available public database, intended as a resource for researchers studying the immune response to SARS-CoV-2, is where the repertoires were released. The samples were drawn from two sources: the first 160 participants of the ongoing ImmuneRACE study, and fewer than 1,500 subjects contributed by 6 global collaborators. Nearly every sample came with metadata listing a de-identified subject ID, COVID-19 status, age in years and sex. Where available, HLA class I and class II types were taken from metadata supplied by the sample provider and were not determined by assay-based typing. Study-wide conclusions, independent of this receptor: The quantity of clinical and demographic metadata differed by source and by participant and was supplied without curation.

TCRbeta CDR3 regions were amplified from genomic DNA using the immunoSEQ Assay, a bias-controlled multiplex PCR. The authors' analysis ran thus. Within the assay, amplification of reference gene primers was used to estimate how many nucleated cells each sample contained. Sequence reads were collapsed and filtered to measure the absolute abundance of every unique TCRbeta CDR3 rearrangement. For each sample, productive Simpson clonality was calculated as the square root of Simpson's diversity index over productive rearrangements. Entries here come from immuneACCESS through TCRdb and include only in-frame sequences with V and J called. Some clones fail to appear in such tables; in the studies checked, an unresolved V gene covers under half of the shortfall, and the cause of the remainder is unknown. V, J and clone size are those of that table, while D and trimming were read from the DNA. Present in this sample are approximately 97,000 clones, 65% to 85% of which were seen just once. 4% to 5.5% of the sample is in the top ten clones.

Collaborating institutions collected whole blood in K2EDTA tubes following their own protocols. For TCRbeta analysis, collaborators shipped samples as frozen whole blood, isolated PBMCs, or DNA extracted from either of those sample types. Including the terminal cysteine and phenylalanine, the CDR3 comprises 13 residues. Only the CDR3 portion is preserved as DNA: 39 bases, with reading frame beginning at the first base. Trimming takes 6 bases off V and 4 bases off J; junction bases not matched to a gene: 5. From a lookup of the germline V gene, CDR1 and CDR2 are MNHEY and SVGAGI. About this clone itself: Its target antigen remains unknown. Per-nucleotide qualities are absent, and no much larger clonotype sits a single base away.

The V and J segments used are TRBV6-5 and TRBJ1-1, and 7 junction bases match TRBD1. This receptor was identified in a man aged 55 to 70 with acute or convalescent COVID-19. Sequencing was done on a sample of peripheral blood. This receptor carries the CDR3 CASSLQGTTEAFF. Here is the DNA: TGTGCCAGCAGCTTACAGGGGACCACTGAAGCTTTCTTT.